This TCR beta chain was retrieved from a study of T-cell reconstitution after alpha-beta-depleted transplantation in children. In the case of this clonotype: Its cognate antigen is unknown.

General study points: Several hundred rapidly expanded clones from non-depleted graft cells reportedly supplied alpha-beta T cells about two months post-transplant. Some patients showed high day-60 TCRbeta diversity, which derived from surviving recipient T cells and thymic progenitors. Among T cells one year after transplant, newly produced cells accounted for most counts and diversity.

TCRbeta library construction was performed incorporating unique molecular identifiers. Each CDR3 protein is one row after TCRdb ran MiXCR on the PCR reads. The sample lists about 600,000 distinct CDR3 sequences, approximately 22% occurring once. V was shortened by 6 bases and J by 9 bases, with 12 bases between the two germline ends. Germline loops: CDR1 MNHEY, CDR2 SVGAGI. The CDR3 runs 12 residues. The chain carries TRBV6-5 and TRBJ2-1, with D possibly matching TRBD1 (5 bases). Source: PBMCs, mostly from graft donor cells, taken 360 days after TCRalphabeta/CD19-depleted stem cell transplant. This receptor was taken from a boy younger than two who had a stem cell transplant for acute myeloid leukemia, so the T cells may come from the graft donor. The CDR3 DNA follows: TGTGCCAGCAGGCGCCAGGGTGGTGAGCAGTTCTTC. Its translation: CASRRQGGEQFF.